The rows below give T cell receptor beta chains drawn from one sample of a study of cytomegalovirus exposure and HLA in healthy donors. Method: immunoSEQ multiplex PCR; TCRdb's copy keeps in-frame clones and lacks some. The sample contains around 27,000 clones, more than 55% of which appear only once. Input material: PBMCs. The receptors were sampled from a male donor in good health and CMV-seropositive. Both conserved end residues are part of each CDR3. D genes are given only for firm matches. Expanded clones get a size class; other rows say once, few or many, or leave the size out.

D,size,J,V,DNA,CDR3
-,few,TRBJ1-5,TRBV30,TGTGCCTGGAGTTCCGGGACTTTGAGCAATCAGCCCCAGCATTTT,CAWSSGTLSNQPQHF
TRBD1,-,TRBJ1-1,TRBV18,TGTGCCAGCTCACCACGAGACAGGGCGGTAACAGGGGTGCACACTGAAGCTTTCTTT,CASSPRDRAVTGVHTEAFF
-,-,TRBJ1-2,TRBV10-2,TGCGCCAGCAGTGAGTCGGGCATTGGCTATGGCTACACCTTC,CASSESGIGYGYTF
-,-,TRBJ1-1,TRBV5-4,TGTGCCAGCAGCCTGAGGCAGGGGAACACTGAAGCTTTCTTT,CASSLRQGNTEAFF
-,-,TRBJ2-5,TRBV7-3,TGTGCCAGCAGCCCCAGAGGGTGGGGAGAGACCCAGTACTTC,CASSPRGWGETQYF
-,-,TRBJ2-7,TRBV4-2,TGTGCCAGCAGCCAAGAAACGAGTAGCTCCTACGAGCAGTACTTC,CASSQETSSSYEQYF
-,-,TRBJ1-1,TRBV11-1,TGTGCCAGCAGCTTATGGGGCGGGAGCGAAGCTTTCTTT,CASSLWGGSEAFF
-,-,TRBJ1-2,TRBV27,TGTGCCAGCAGTTTAAGGGAGGGAGGCTATGGCTACACCTTC,CASSLREGGYGYTF
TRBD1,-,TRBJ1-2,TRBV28,TGTGCCAGCAGTTTACCCGGACAGGGGAAGTATGGCTACACCTTC,CASSLPGQGKYGYTF
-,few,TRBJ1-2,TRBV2,TGTGCCAGCAGTGGGCATTATGGCTACACCTTC,CASSGHYGYTF
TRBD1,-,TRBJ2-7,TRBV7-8,TGTGCCAGCAGCTTCGCCAGACAGGGAATCTCCTACGAGCAGTACTTC,CASSFARQGISYEQYF
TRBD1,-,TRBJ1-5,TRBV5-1,TGCGCCAGCAGCGGGGACAGGGGCCAGCCCCAGCATTTT,CASSGDRGQPQHF
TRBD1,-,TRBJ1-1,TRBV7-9,TGTGCCAGCAGCTTAGGGGGACAGGGCACTGAAGCTTTCTTT,CASSLGGQGTEAFF
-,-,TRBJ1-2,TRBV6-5,TGTGCCAGCGGCCTGATGAACTACACCTTC,CASGLMNYTF
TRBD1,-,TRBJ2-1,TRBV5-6,TGTGCCAGCAGCTTGGCCCGGGACAGTAACAATGAGCAGTTCTTC,CASSLARDSNNEQFF
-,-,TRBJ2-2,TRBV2,TGTGCCAGCAGTGTCGGAGGGCCCGGGGAGCTGTTTTTT,CASSVGGPGELFF
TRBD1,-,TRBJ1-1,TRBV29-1,TGCAGCGTTGAGCCCCGGGACAGGGTGGAGAGGAACACTGAAGCTTTCTTT,CSVEPRDRVERNTEAFF
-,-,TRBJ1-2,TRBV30,TGTGCCTGGACTAAACCTAAGGGTGGATGGACAGAGGACACCTTC,CAWTKPKGGWTEDTF
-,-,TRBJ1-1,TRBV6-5,TGTGCCACCAGGAACCTCAGGGGCGAAGCTTTCTTT,CATRNLRGEAFF
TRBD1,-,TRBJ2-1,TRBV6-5,TGTGCCAGCAGTTACGACAGGGGCAATGAGCAGTTCTTC,CASSYDRGNEQFF
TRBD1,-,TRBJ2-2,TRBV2,TGTGCCAGCAGTAGACAGGGGGGTCCCGGGGAGCTGTTTTTT,CASSRQGGPGELFF
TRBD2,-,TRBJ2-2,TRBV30,TGTGCCTGGGGGGGACTAGCCGGGGAGCTGTTTTTT,CAWGGLAGELFF
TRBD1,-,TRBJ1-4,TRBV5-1,TGCGCCAGCAGCTCCAGACAGGGACAGGGTAATGAAAAACTGTTTTTT,CASSSRQGQGNEKLFF
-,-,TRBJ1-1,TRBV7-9,TGTGCCAGCAGCTTTCTACAAGCGGGCACTGAAGCTTTCTTT,CASSFLQAGTEAFF
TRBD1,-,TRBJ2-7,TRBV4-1,TGCGCCAGCAGCCAAAGTGGACAGGTTAGGTACGAGCAGTACTTC,CASSQSGQVRYEQYF
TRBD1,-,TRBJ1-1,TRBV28,TGTGCCAGCAATCGTGGGGGGACAGGGGGCTACACTGAAGCTTTCTTT,CASNRGGTGGYTEAFF
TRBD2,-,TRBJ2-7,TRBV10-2,TGCGCCAGCAGTGAGTCGAGACGGGAGGGCCGATCCTACGAGCAGTACTTC,CASSESRREGRSYEQYF
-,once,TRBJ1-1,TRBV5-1,TGCGCCAGCAGCCCACTAACCCCCGGGGGTGGCACTGAAGCTTTCTTT,CASSPLTPGGGTEAFF
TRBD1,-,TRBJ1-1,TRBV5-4,TGTGCCAGCAGCCCGGGCCCGGACAGGGGGACTGAAGCTTTCTTT,CASSPGPDRGTEAFF
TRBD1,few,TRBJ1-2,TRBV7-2,TGTGCCAGCAGCCCCGCCGGGACAGGGGGCGGCTATGGCTACACCTTC,CASSPAGTGGGYGYTF
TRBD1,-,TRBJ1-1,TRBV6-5,TGTGCCAGTACCCACTCGACAGGGCCGGGGACTGAAGCTTTCTTT,CASTHSTGPGTEAFF
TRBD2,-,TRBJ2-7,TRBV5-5,TGTGCCAGCAGCCAAGTTGCGGGGGCCTACGAGCAGTACTTC,CASSQVAGAYEQYF
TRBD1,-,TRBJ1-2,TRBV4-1,TGCGCCAGCAGTCACCGGGACAGACCCTATGGCTACACCTTC,CASSHRDRPYGYTF
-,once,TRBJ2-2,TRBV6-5,TGTGCCAGCAGCCGCGGGGTCGGCGGGGAGCTGTTTTTT,CASSRGVGGELFF
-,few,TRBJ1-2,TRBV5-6,TGTGCCAGCAGCTTGAACAGGGCTGGCTACACCTTC,CASSLNRAGYTF
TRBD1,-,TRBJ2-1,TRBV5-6,TGTGCCAGCAGCTTTAGGACAGGGGTCTACAATGAGCAGTTCTTC,CASSFRTGVYNEQFF
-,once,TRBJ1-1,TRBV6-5,TGTGCCAGCAGTTACGAGGCGGGGAACACTGAAGCTTTCTTT,CASSYEAGNTEAFF
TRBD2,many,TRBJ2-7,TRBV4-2,TGTGCCAGCAGCCAAGATTCCCGTAGGACGGATACTAGCGGGAGTTACTCCTACGAGCAGTACTTC,CASSQDSRRTDTSGSYSYEQYF
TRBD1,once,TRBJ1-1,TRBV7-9,TGTGCCAGCAGCTCTCCGGGACAGGGGACCACTGAAGCTTTCTTT,CASSSPGQGTTEAFF
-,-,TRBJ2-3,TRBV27,TGTGCCAGCAGTTGGAGACTAGGCACAGATACGCAGTATTTT,CASSWRLGTDTQYF
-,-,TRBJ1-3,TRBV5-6,TGTGCCAGCAGCCTTTCTCTAGGCTCTGGAAACACCATATATTTT,CASSLSLGSGNTIYF
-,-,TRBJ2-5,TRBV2,TGTGCCAGCGGACTGGAGACCCAGTACTTC,CASGLETQYF
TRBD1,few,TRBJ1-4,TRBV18,TGTGCCAGCTCCGTGTTTGGAGGGGGCGGTGAAAAACTGTTTTTT,CASSVFGGGGEKLFF